A selection of T cell receptor beta chains follows, all from one sample in a study of T cells after yellow fever vaccination. TCRdb passed the 5' RACE reads through MiXCR, listing each CDR3 protein once. Here the sample spans under 150,000 distinct CDR3 sequences, 7.7% being singletons. The source was CD4+ T cells sorted from PBMCs, collected 5 days after the yellow fever booster vaccination. The receptor source for this set is a young man who received the YFV17D yellow fever vaccine. Both conserved end residues are part of each CDR3. Each record gives: V gene, clone size, J gene, D gene, CDR3 protein, CDR3 DNA. A D gene is named only where the DNA matches it firmly. The size entry is marked missing in some rows and otherwise reads once, few, many or a size class.

V: TRBV5-5
size: many
J: TRBJ2-3
D: -
CDR3: CASRNNLGLGTDTQYF
DNA: TGTGCCAGCAGAAACAATTTGGGACTTGGCACAGATACGCAGTATTTT

V: TRBV6-5
size: many
J: TRBJ2-7
D: TRBD1
CDR3: CASGYRRTGGTYEQYF
DNA: TGTGCCAGCGGGTACCGGAGGACAGGGGGGACCTACGAGCAGTACTTC

V: TRBV6-1
size: few
J: TRBJ2-2
D: -
CDR3: CASSEKLFGNTGELFF
DNA: TGTGCCAGCAGTGAAAAATTGTTCGGGAACACCGGGGAGCTGTTTTTT

V: TRBV28
size: few
J: TRBJ2-7
D: -
CDR3: CASSLTLYEQYF
DNA: TGTGCCAGCAGTTTAACGTTATACGAGCAGTACTTC

V: TRBV27
size: many
J: TRBJ1-2
D: -
CDR3: CASSFGIHGYTF
DNA: TGTGCCAGCAGTTTCGGGATCCATGGCTACACCTTC

V: TRBV20-1
size: many
J: TRBJ2-3
D: -
CDR3: CSVWGSFTDTQYF
DNA: TGCAGTGTTTGGGGCTCCTTCACAGATACGCAGTATTTT

V: TRBV2
size: many
J: TRBJ2-2
D: -
CDR3: CASSGVVAANTGELFF
DNA: TGTGCCAGCAGTGGGGTGGTAGCGGCAAACACCGGGGAGCTGTTTTTT

V: TRBV12-3/TRBV12-4
size: many
J: TRBJ1-6
D: TRBD1
CDR3: CASSWDRPATSSPLHF
DNA: TGTGCCAGCAGCTGGGACAGGCCGGCGACTAGTTCACCCCTCCACTTT

V: TRBV7-2
size: many
J: TRBJ2-1
D: TRBD2
CDR3: CASSLATTSGTYEQFF
DNA: TGTGCCAGCAGCTTAGCCACGACTAGCGGGACATATGAGCAGTTCTTC

V: TRBV7-2
size: many
J: TRBJ2-3
D: TRBD2
CDR3: CASSLLSTSGSTDTQYF
DNA: TGTGCCAGCAGCTTACTCTCGACTAGCGGAAGCACAGATACGCAGTATTTT

V: TRBV20-1
size: -
J: TRBJ2-5
D: TRBD2
CDR3: CSAIPTSGSQETQYF
DNA: TGCAGTGCTATACCGACTAGCGGGTCCCAAGAGACCCAGTACTTC

V: TRBV20-1
size: -
J: TRBJ2-2
D: TRBD2
CDR3: CSAPAGVITGELFF
DNA: TGCAGTGCCCCAGCGGGAGTAATCACCGGGGAGCTGTTTTTT

V: TRBV20-1
size: many
J: TRBJ2-2
D: TRBD1
CDR3: CSARDRGNTGELFF
DNA: TGCAGTGCTAGGGACAGGGGGAACACCGGGGAGCTGTTTTTT

V: TRBV12-3/TRBV12-4
size: many
J: TRBJ1-6
D: -
CDR3: CASSFTGSPLHF
DNA: TGTGCCAGCAGTTTCACGGGCTCACCCCTCCACTTT

V: TRBV20-1
size: many
J: TRBJ2-3
D: -
CDR3: CSAPYEGTDTQYF
DNA: TGCAGTGCTCCTTACGAAGGGACAGATACGCAGTATTTT

V: TRBV5-1
size: many
J: TRBJ2-1
D: -
CDR3: CASSAGGGRAKSEQFF
DNA: TGCGCCAGCAGCGCAGGGGGCGGGAGGGCCAAGAGTGAGCAGTTCTTC

V: TRBV15
size: many
J: TRBJ2-1
D: -
CDR3: CATSRSAWDEQFF
DNA: TGTGCCACCAGCAGATCTGCGTGGGATGAGCAGTTCTTC

V: TRBV7-2
size: -
J: TRBJ2-5
D: -
CDR3: CASSLIWRGGTQYF
DNA: TGTGCCAGCAGCTTAATTTGGCGGGGAGGGACCCAGTACTTC

V: TRBV10-2
size: many
J: TRBJ2-3
D: TRBD2
CDR3: CASTDLTSGRADTQYF
DNA: TGCGCCAGCACTGACCTTACTAGCGGGAGGGCAGATACGCAGTATTTT

V: TRBV2
size: many
J: TRBJ2-1
D: -
CDR3: CASGATEYNEQFF
DNA: TGTGCCAGCGGCGCGACAGAGTACAATGAGCAGTTCTTC

V: TRBV7-3
size: many
J: TRBJ1-6
D: TRBD1
CDR3: CASSPGDSNSPLHF
DNA: TGTGCCAGCAGCCCTGGGGACAGTAATTCACCCCTCCACTTT

V: TRBV18
size: -
J: TRBJ1-1
D: -
CDR3: CASSPQDTINTEAFF
DNA: TGTGCCAGCTCTCCGCAGGACACAATTAACACTGAAGCTTTCTTT

V: TRBV20-1
size: many
J: TRBJ2-5
D: TRBD2
CDR3: CSAQRTSGETQYF
DNA: TGCAGTGCCCAGCGGACTAGCGGAGAGACCCAGTACTTC

V: TRBV20-1
size: many
J: TRBJ2-3
D: TRBD2
CDR3: CSALSSGSVSDTQYF
DNA: TGCAGTGCTCTTTCTAGCGGGAGTGTGTCAGATACGCAGTATTTT

V: TRBV5-6
size: many
J: TRBJ1-6
D: -
CDR3: CASSSKDTAYNSPLHF
DNA: TGTGCCAGCAGCTCTAAGGACACAGCTTATAATTCACCCCTCCACTTT

V: TRBV6-5
size: many
J: TRBJ2-1
D: TRBD1
CDR3: CASSLTLGTGYNEQFF
DNA: TGTGCCAGCAGTCTTACCCTCGGGACAGGGTACAATGAGCAGTTCTTC

V: TRBV20-1
size: many
J: TRBJ2-1
D: TRBD2
CDR3: CSAPNSGSVDNEQFF
DNA: TGCAGTGCTCCCAATAGCGGGAGTGTCGACAATGAGCAGTTCTTC

V: TRBV5-1
size: few
J: TRBJ2-5
D: -
CDR3: CASSRGSLTQETKYF
DNA: TGCGCCAGCAGCCGGGGGAGTCTGACTCAAGAGACCAAGTACTTC

V: TRBV24-1
size: many
J: TRBJ2-5
D: -
CDR3: CATSDPTGKETQYF
DNA: TGTGCCACCAGTGACCCAACAGGGAAGGAGACCCAGTACTTC

V: TRBV7-7
size: many
J: TRBJ2-4
D: -
CDR3: CARRRGSLAKNIQYF
DNA: TGTGCCAGGAGGAGGGGATCCCTAGCCAAAAACATTCAGTACTTC

V: TRBV6-1
size: many
J: TRBJ1-2
D: -
CDR3: CASSESPGYTF
DNA: TGTGCCAGCAGTGAAAGCCCTGGCTACACCTTC

V: TRBV7-2
size: many
J: TRBJ1-2
D: -
CDR3: CASSLGGRRVGYTF
DNA: TGTGCCAGCAGCTTAGGGGGCAGGAGGGTAGGCTACACCTTC

V: TRBV20-1
size: -
J: TRBJ2-3
D: -
CDR3: CSAERLQGRGDTQYF
DNA: TGCAGTGCCGAACGATTACAGGGCCGTGGAGATACGCAGTATTTT

V: TRBV5-6
size: many
J: TRBJ2-7
D: -
CDR3: CASSSMGGISYEQYF
DNA: TGTGCCAGCAGCTCGATGGGCGGGATCTCCTACGAGCAGTACTTC

V: TRBV7-2
size: many
J: TRBJ2-7
D: TRBD1
CDR3: CASSPTPGTGSYEQYF
DNA: TGTGCCAGCAGCCCCACCCCCGGGACAGGCTCCTACGAGCAGTACTTC

V: TRBV7-2
size: many
J: TRBJ2-2
D: -
CDR3: CASSLLWDTGELFF
DNA: TGTGCCAGCAGCTTATTGTGGGATACCGGGGAGCTGTTTTTT

V: TRBV10-3
size: many
J: TRBJ2-7
D: TRBD2
CDR3: CATWTSGTSPSYEQYF
DNA: TGTGCCACGTGGACTAGCGGGACCTCACCCTCCTACGAGCAGTACTTC

V: TRBV10-3
size: many
J: TRBJ1-2
D: -
CDR3: CAISEQSIYGYTF
DNA: TGTGCCATCAGTGAGCAGTCCATCTATGGCTACACCTTC

V: TRBV20-1
size: many
J: TRBJ2-7
D: -
CDR3: CSATSWGPSEQYF
DNA: TGCAGTGCTACCAGCTGGGGCCCCTCCGAGCAGTACTTC

V: TRBV20-1
size: many
J: TRBJ1-6
D: -
CDR3: CSADDRTDSPLHF
DNA: TGCAGTGCTGATGACAGAACCGATTCACCCCTCCACTTT

V: TRBV28
size: many
J: TRBJ2-1
D: TRBD1
CDR3: CASRNTGGGPYNEQFF
DNA: TGTGCCAGCAGGAATACAGGGGGCGGCCCCTACAATGAGCAGTTCTTC

V: TRBV9
size: many
J: TRBJ1-1
D: TRBD1
CDR3: CASRSEGADTEAFF
DNA: TGTGCCAGCAGATCCGAGGGGGCCGACACTGAAGCTTTCTTT

V: TRBV5-1
size: -
J: TRBJ1-4
D: -
CDR3: CASRFTPGGGFEKLFF
DNA: TGCGCCAGCAGGTTTACTCCCGGTGGCGGTTTTGAAAAACTGTTTTTT

V: TRBV20-1
size: many
J: TRBJ2-7
D: -
CDR3: CSAIHFREQYF
DNA: TGCAGTGCTATCCACTTCCGCGAGCAGTACTTC